These T cell receptor beta chains were read from a single sample in a study of identical twins. TCRdb recomputed calls from the 5' RACE reads with MiXCR, one row per CDR3 protein. In the table there are under 900,000 distinct CDR3 sequences, roughly 18% of which are singletons. The same sample was also studied in work on T cells expressing NK-cell markers.

Sequencing input: PBMCs. These receptors came from a woman under 30 in good health. CDR3s leave out the opening cysteine and the closing phenylalanine or tryptophan. Each record gives: V gene, CDR3 protein.

v_gene: TRBV5-6
CDR3aa: ASSLGRSTYNEQF

v_gene: TRBV29-1
CDR3aa: SVEQTGPTDYGYT

v_gene: TRBV20-1
CDR3aa: SARDRGETEAF

v_gene: TRBV20-1
CDR3aa: SATGTGRGNYGYT

v_gene: TRBV20-1
CDR3aa: SARITTTTYEQY

v_gene: TRBV20-1
CDR3aa: SARGVVGGGHT

v_gene: TRBV20-1
CDR3aa: SAPARAGGSYEQY

v_gene: TRBV20-1
CDR3aa: SARLSVHEQF

v_gene: TRBV10-2
CDR3aa: ASRPAGSTEAF

v_gene: TRBV5-1
CDR3aa: ASSGGDAYNEQF

v_gene: TRBV20-1
CDR3aa: SVYGYT

v_gene: TRBV12-3/TRBV12-4
CDR3aa: ASSPPLDEQY

v_gene: TRBV7-2
CDR3aa: ASRGGGAYTGELF

v_gene: TRBV5-1
CDR3aa: ASSLGVTSGSLNEQF

v_gene: TRBV2
CDR3aa: ASTVQGNEQF

v_gene: TRBV5-1
CDR3aa: ASSFSLDNEQF

v_gene: TRBV7-2
CDR3aa: ASSLMQGRNQPQH

v_gene: TRBV20-1
CDR3aa: SAPGQSEAF

v_gene: TRBV12-3/TRBV12-4
CDR3aa: ASSPLTGASYNEQF

v_gene: TRBV5-1
CDR3aa: ASSSVASYGYT

v_gene: TRBV6-5
CDR3aa: ASSYNLGQTLNTGELF

v_gene: TRBV20-1
CDR3aa: SAPARRGSKNIQY

v_gene: TRBV25-1
CDR3aa: ASSTPVSSGGPYEQY

v_gene: TRBV20-1
CDR3aa: IPDVLTEAF

v_gene: TRBV20-1
CDR3aa: SARRGISNQPQH

v_gene: TRBV5-1
CDR3aa: ASSSSLAGGMSETQY

v_gene: TRBV20-1
CDR3aa: SARSQNYEQY

v_gene: TRBV20-1
CDR3aa: SARAGDGTDTQY

v_gene: TRBV5-1
CDR3aa: ASRREDYGYT

v_gene: TRBV12-5
CDR3aa: ASGLVLQGGYEQY

v_gene: TRBV6-6
CDR3aa: ASSPETYNEQF

v_gene: TRBV4-3
CDR3aa: ASSQDYQHTYEQY

v_gene: TRBV20-1
CDR3aa: SARDRTGGNTIY

v_gene: TRBV9
CDR3aa: ASSVLTGPDNEQF

v_gene: TRBV9
CDR3aa: ASSPRQGMERFSYEQY

v_gene: TRBV7-9
CDR3aa: ASSARGRGTSTLEQY

v_gene: TRBV3-1
CDR3aa: ASSFRTTGDTQY

v_gene: TRBV12-3/TRBV12-4
CDR3aa: ASRGRIQRGGYT

v_gene: TRBV7-2
CDR3aa: ASSPRQSYNEQF

v_gene: TRBV12-3/TRBV12-4
CDR3aa: ASSLPYQYPQNEQF

v_gene: TRBV10-3
CDR3aa: AIRGDRSYNSPLH

v_gene: TRBV7-7
CDR3aa: ASSPDWSSYNEQF

v_gene: TRBV20-1
CDR3aa: SARDSGTITYNEQF

v_gene: TRBV4-3
CDR3aa: ASLPCSRPAF